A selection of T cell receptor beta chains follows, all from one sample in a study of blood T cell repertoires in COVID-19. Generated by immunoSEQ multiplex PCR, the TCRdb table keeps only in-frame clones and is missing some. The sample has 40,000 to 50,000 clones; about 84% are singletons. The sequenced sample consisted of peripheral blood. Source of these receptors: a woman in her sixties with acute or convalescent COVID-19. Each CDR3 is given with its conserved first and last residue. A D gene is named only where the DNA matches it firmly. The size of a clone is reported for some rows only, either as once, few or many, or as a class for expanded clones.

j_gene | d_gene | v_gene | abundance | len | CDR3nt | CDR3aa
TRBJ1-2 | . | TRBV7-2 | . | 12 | TGTGCCAGCAGCCGACAGAGCTATGGCTACACCTTC | CASSRQSYGYTF
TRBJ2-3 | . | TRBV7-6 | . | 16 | TGTGCCAGCAGCTTAGAGACCGGGAGAGGGTCAGATACGCAGTATTTT | CASSLETGRGSDTQYF
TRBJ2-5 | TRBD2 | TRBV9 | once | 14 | TGTGCCAGCAGCGTAAGGGACTTAGCGGGGGTCCAGTACTTC | CASSVRDLAGVQYF
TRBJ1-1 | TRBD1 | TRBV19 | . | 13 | TGTGCCAGTAGTGGGACAGCTCACACTGAAGCTTTCTTT | CASSGTAHTEAFF
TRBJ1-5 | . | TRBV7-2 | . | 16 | TGTGCCAGCAGCTTTATTCGTCTCGGGAGCAATCAGCCCCAGCATTTT | CASSFIRLGSNQPQHF
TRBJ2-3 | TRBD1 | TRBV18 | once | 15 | TGTGCCAGCTCACCAGCGACAGGGTCCACAGATACGCAGTATTTT | CASSPATGSTDTQYF
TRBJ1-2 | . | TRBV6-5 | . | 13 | TGTGCCAGCAGCTGGACTTCTGTGTCCGGCTACACCTTC | CASSWTSVSGYTF
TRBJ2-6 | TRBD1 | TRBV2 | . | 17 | TGTGCCAGCAGTGCGGACAGGGGGGCATCTGGGGCCAACGTCCTGACTTTC | CASSADRGASGANVLTF
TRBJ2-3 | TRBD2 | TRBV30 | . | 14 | TGTGCCTGGAGGGTAGCGGGGTCGACAGATACGCAGTATTTT | CAWRVAGSTDTQYF
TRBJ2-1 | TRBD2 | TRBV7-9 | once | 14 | TGTGCCAGCAGCTTAGCTAGCGGGGGGGGAGAGCAGTTCTTC | CASSLASGGGEQFF
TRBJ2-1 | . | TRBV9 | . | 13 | TGTGCCAGCAGCGTAGGACAGTACAATGAGCAGTTCTTC | CASSVGQYNEQFF
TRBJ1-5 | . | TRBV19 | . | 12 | TGTGCCAGTAGTGTCGGGAATCAGCCCCAGCATTTT | CASSVGNQPQHF
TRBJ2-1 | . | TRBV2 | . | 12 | TGTGCCAGCAAGACACAATACAATGAGCAGTTCTTC | CASKTQYNEQFF
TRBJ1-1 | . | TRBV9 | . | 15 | TGTGCCAGCAGCGTAGGCAACGGGAAGAACACTGAAGCTTTCTTT | CASSVGNGKNTEAFF
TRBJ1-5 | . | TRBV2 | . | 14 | TGTGCCAGCAGCGGTGGAGAGGGCCGGCAGCCCCAGCATTTT | CASSGGEGRQPQHF
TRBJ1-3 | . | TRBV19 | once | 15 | TGTGCCAGTAGTAGGACTGCTGACTCTGGAAACACCATATATTTT | CASSRTADSGNTIYF
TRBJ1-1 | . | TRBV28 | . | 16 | TGTGCCAGCAGTTTTGAAGGAGTCGTTCTGAACACTGAAGCTTTCTTT | CASSFEGVVLNTEAFF
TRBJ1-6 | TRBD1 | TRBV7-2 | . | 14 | TGTGCCAGCAGCGGACAGGGGGCTAAGGTTTCCCTCCACTTT | CASSGQGAKVSLHF
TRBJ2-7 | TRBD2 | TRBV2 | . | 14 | TGTGCCAGCAGTGAATTGGGTAGCGGGTACGAGCAGTACTTC | CASSELGSGYEQYF
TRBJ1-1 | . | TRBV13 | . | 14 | TGTGCCAGCAGTAACGGTCTGGTTAACACTGAAGCTTTCTTT | CASSNGLVNTEAFF
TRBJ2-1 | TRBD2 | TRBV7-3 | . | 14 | TGTGCCAGCAGCTTATCCACTAGCGTCAATGAGCAGTTCTTC | CASSLSTSVNEQFF
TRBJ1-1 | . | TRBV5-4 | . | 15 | TGTGCCAGCAGCTTGTCAAACAAACGGAACACTGAAGCTTTCTTT | CASSLSNKRNTEAFF
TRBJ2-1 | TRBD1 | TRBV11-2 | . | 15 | TGTGCCAGCAGCTTAAGGACAGGGAACTACAATGAGCAGTTCTTC | CASSLRTGNYNEQFF
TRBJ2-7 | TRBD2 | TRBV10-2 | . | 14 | TGCGCCAGCAGGGGACTAGCGGGCCCCTACGAGCAGTACTTC | CASRGLAGPYEQYF
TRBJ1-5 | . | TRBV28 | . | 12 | TGTGCCAGCAAGGCGACAGTTCAGCCCCAGCATTTT | CASKATVQPQHF
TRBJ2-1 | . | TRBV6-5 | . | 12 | TGTGCCAGCAGTCGAGGTGGGAATGAGCAGTTCTTC | CASSRGGNEQFF
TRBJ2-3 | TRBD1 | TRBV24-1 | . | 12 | TGTGCCACCAGTGAACAGGGGTATACGCAGTATTTT | CATSEQGYTQYF
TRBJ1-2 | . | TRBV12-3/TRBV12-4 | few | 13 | TGTGCCAGCAGTTCTCGGACAGTCTATGGCTACACCTTC | CASSSRTVYGYTF
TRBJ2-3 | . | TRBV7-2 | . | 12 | TGTGCCAGCAGCTTAGAGGTCGGGAACCAGTATTTT | CASSLEVGNQYF
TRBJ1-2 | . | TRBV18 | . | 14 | TGTGCCAGCTCACCACAGCGTTCTAACTATGGCTACACCTTC | CASSPQRSNYGYTF
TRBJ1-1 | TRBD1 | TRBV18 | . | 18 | TGTGCCAGCTCACCGAAGCTGTGGGACAGGGAGGGGAACACTGAAGCTTTCTTT | CASSPKLWDREGNTEAFF
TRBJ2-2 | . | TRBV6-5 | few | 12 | TGTGCCAGCATAGTAAACAGGGGGGAGCTGTTTTTT | CASIVNRGELFF
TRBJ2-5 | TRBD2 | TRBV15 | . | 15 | TGTGCCACCAGCAGAGGCCGGACTAGCTTAGAGACCCAGTACTTC | CATSRGRTSLETQYF
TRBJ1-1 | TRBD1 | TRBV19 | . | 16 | TGTGCCAGTGAGGGACAGCGCCTCGCCGGGAACACTGAAGCTTTCTTT | CASEGQRLAGNTEAFF
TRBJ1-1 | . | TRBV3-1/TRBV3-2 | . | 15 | TGTGCCAGCAGCCAATTAAGGAGGCTTCGGGCTGAAGCTTTCTTT | CASSQLRRLRAEAFF
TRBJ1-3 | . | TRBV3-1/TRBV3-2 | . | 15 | TGTGCCAGCAGACCCACAGGGATTTCTGGAAACACCATATATTTT | CASRPTGISGNTIYF
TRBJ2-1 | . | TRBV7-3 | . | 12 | TGTGCCAGCAGCTTAAAGGGAGGTGAGCAGTTCTTC | CASSLKGGEQFF
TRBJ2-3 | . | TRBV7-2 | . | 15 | TGTGCCAGCAGCTTACAATGGGGGGGCCCAGATACGCAGTATTTT | CASSLQWGGPDTQYF
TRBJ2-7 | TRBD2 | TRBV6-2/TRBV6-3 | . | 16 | TGTGCCAGCAGTTACTCGCCTAGCGGGGGGTCCTACGAGCAGTACTTC | CASSYSPSGGSYEQYF
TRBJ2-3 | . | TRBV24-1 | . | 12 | TGTGCCACCAGTGATCTAGTAGATACGCAGTATTTT | CATSDLVDTQYF
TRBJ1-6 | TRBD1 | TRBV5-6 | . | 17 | TGTGCCAGCAGCGTAGGGACAGGGGCAGTGGGGATTTCACCCCTCCACTTT | CASSVGTGAVGISPLHF
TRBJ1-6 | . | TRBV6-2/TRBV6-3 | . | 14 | TGTGCCAGCAGTTACCCGCCAGGCAATTCACCCCTCCACTTT | CASSYPPGNSPLHF